Following are 21 T cell receptor beta chains from one sample sequenced in a study of T-cell memory formation after mild COVID-19. Via MiXCR, TCRdb re-called the 5' RACE reads, giving one row per CDR3 protein. The sample has about 100,000 distinct CDR3 sequences; around 15% are singletons. The sample comprised PBMCs or a T cell subset sorted from them (not recorded which). These receptors all come from a man aged 18-30 years who had mild COVID-19 (a few samples of this study predate the infection). Cell type and time point are not known.

This clonotype was counted a few times. The gene calls are TRBV5-1 and TRBJ1-1, with 10 positions matching TRBD1. With V trimmed by 0 bases and J by 1 base, 6 bases remained unmatched. The V gene's germline CDR1 is SGHRS and CDR2 YFSETQ. The CDR3 is 17 amino acids. CDR3: CASSLVGDRGPNTEAFF. As DNA, the CDR3 is TGCGCCAGCAGCTTGGTAGGGGACAGGGGACCGAACACTGAAGCTTTCTTT.

The chain joins TRBV7-3 to TRBJ1-1; D gene unclear. CDR1 is SGHTA, CDR2 FQGTGA, per germline. Trimming shortened V by 2 bases and J by 4 bases, and 20 bases separated the two germline ends. The CDR3 has 17 residues. CDR3 amino acids: CASSLDPDPYPGTEAFF. The CDR3 DNA is TGTGCCAGCAGCTTAGATCCGGACCCTTATCCGGGCACTGAAGCTTTCTTT.

This clonotype was seen only a few times. The junction departs from the called germline gene at one end, perhaps through a read error. V usage is TRBV5-1 and J usage is TRBJ2-7; TRBD1 matches 8 bases. The V gene's germline CDR1 is SGHRS and CDR2 YFSETQ. This CDR3 comprises 15 residues. CDR3 coding DNA: TGCGCCAGCAGGACAGGGGCGTACAAGTCCTCCGAGCAGTACTTC. This translates into CASRTGAYKSSEQYF. Filled out from reference TRBV5-1 and TRBJ2-7, the complete variable domain reads KAGVTQTPRYLIKTRGQQVTLSCSPISGHRSVSWYQQTPGQGLQFLFEYFSETQRNKGNFPGRFSGRQFSNSRSEMNVSTLELGDSALYLCASRTGAYKSSEQYFGPGTRLTVT.

About this clonotype itself: Compared with germline, one end of the junction differs, possibly owing to a read error. The gene calls are TRBV29-1 and TRBJ2-1; 9 bases agree with TRBD1. The CDR3 covers 14 residues. Germline CDR1 and CDR2: SQVTM and ANQGSEA. CDR3 amino acids: CSYLGTGSYNEHFF. The CDR3, as DNA: TGCAGCTACCTGGGGACAGGGTCCTACAATGAGCATTTCTTC.

The chain combines TRBV29-1 with TRBJ1-4; possible D gene TRBD1, 5 bases. V lost 5 bases and J lost 12, with 25 bases in between. Germline V gene sequence: CDR1 SQVTM, CDR2 ANQGSEA. This CDR3 region has 15 residues. CDR3 DNA sequence: TGCAGCGTTTTTGGGGGAACGGAATGGGGTCGAGAACTGTTTTTT. Its translation: CSVFGGTEWGRELFF.

This clonotype was recorded at least ten times. The CDR3 is CASTTFNRNSGNTIYF. Here the CDR3 DNA reads TGTGCCAGTACTACCTTCAACAGGAACTCTGGAAACACCATATATTTT. V usage is TRBV19 and J usage is TRBJ1-3; the D gene is possibly TRBD1 (5 bases). The V end lost 7 bases, the J end lost 0 bases, and 16 bases lay between the germline ends. Germline CDR1 reads LNHDA; CDR2 reads SQIVND (reference sequence). The CDR3 has 16 amino acids.

This clonotype showed up just a few times. J is TRBJ2-7 and V is TRBV25-1; D is undetermined. The CDR3 is 11 amino acids. Trimming shortened V by 4 bases and J by 7 bases, and 8 bases separated the two germline ends. CDR1 and CDR2 (germline): MGHDK, SYGVNS. CDR3 nucleotide sequence: TGTGCCAGCAGTGCTTTGGCGGAGCAGTACTTC. Residues: CASSALAEQYF.

This clonotype was seen ten or more times. The CDR3 bases are TGTGCCAGCAGCAAACCGGGACAGGGGACTAGCGGGGGTTACAATGAGCAGTTCTTC. Residues: CASSKPGQGTSGGYNEQFF. The genes are TRBV7-8 and TRBJ2-1; TRBD2 matches 14 bases. The trim removed 5 bases at V and 4 bases at J, leaving 13 bases unmatched. The CDR3 length is 19 residues. In germline, CDR1 is SGHVS, CDR2 FQNEAQ.

The sample holds many counts of this clonotype. This chain links TRBV15 with TRBJ2-2, with D maybe TRBD2 (6 bases). The V gene's germline CDR1 is LNHNV and CDR2 YYDKDF (reference sequence). V shed 2 bases and J shed 7 bases, with 8 bases lying between them. The CDR3 totals 13 residues. In DNA, the CDR3 is TGTGCCACCAGCAGACGGGAGCGCGGGGAGCTGTTTTTT. Protein sequence: CATSRRERGELFF.

CDR3 DNA: TGCGCCAGCAGCTCGAACCGGGACAGGGACGAGCAGTACTTC. This encodes CASSSNRDRDEQYF. V gene TRBV10-1 combines with J gene TRBJ2-7; 9 nucleotides align to TRBD1. CDR1 and CDR2 from the germline V gene are WNHNN and SYGVQD (reference sequence). There are 14 residues in the CDR3. With 6 bases clipped from V and 5 bases from J, the junction kept 8 bases outside the gene matches.

The V call is TRBV20-1, the J call TRBJ2-1; 8 bases are shared with TRBD2. Germline CDR1 and CDR2: DFQATT and SNEGSKA (reference sequence). This CDR3 spans 16 amino acids. The trim removed 1 base at V and 2 bases at J, leaving 7 bases unmatched. In nucleotides, the CDR3 is TGCAGTGCTAGAGCCGCCACTAGCGGACCCTACAATGAGCAGTTCTTC. Translating gives CSARAATSGPYNEQFF.

This clonotype was seen at least ten times. V is TRBV9 and J is TRBJ1-2; perhaps TRBD1 as D (6 bases). V was trimmed by 0 bases and J by 4 bases, leaving 13 bases between them. The CDR3 sequence is 15 residues long. Germline V gene lookup returns CDR1 SGDLS and CDR2 YYNGEE. For the CDR3, the DNA is TGTGCCAGCAGCGTAGGTCAGGGGCGCGTCTATGGCTACACCTTC. Its protein product is CASSVGQGRVYGYTF. The entire variable domain, with the rest obtained from reference TRBV9 and TRBJ1-2, is as follows: DSGVTQTPKHLITATGQRVTLRCSPRSGDLSVYWYQQSLDQGLQFLIQYYNGEERAKGNILERFSAQQFPDLHSELNLSSLELGDSALYFCASSVGQGRVYGYTFGSGTRLTVV.

The chain carries TRBV4-1 and TRBJ2-1, with 10 bases matching TRBD2. The CDR3 is 17 residues long. Germline V lookup: CDR1 MGHRA, CDR2 YSYEKL. V lost 2 bases to trimming and J lost 4 bases; unmatched junction nucleotides: 8. CDR3 protein: CASSQWEAGGIYNEQFF. CDR3 nucleotide sequence: TGCGCCAGCAGCCAATGGGAAGCGGGGGGGATATACAATGAGCAGTTCTTC.

This sequence joins TRBV5-1 and TRBJ1-1, with 8 bases lining up with TRBD1. CDR1 and CDR2 (germline): SGHRS, YFSETQ. The CDR3 has 13 amino acids. V was pared by 4 bases and J by 5 bases, with 4 bases of the junction left unmatched. CDR3 sequence (DNA): TGCGCCAGCAGCGCAGGGGGCAGGACTGAAGCTTTCTTT. Its protein is CASSAGGRTEAFF.

The chain is built from TRBV25-1 and TRBJ2-5, with D possibly being TRBD1 or TRBD2 (5 bases each). Trimming removed 1 base at V and 5 bases at J, with 14 bases between. The CDR3 is 15 residues long. CDR1 is MGHDK, CDR2 SYGVNS, per germline. The CDR3 DNA follows: TGTGCCAGCAGTGAATGGGCGAGGGGCCGGGAGACCCAGTACTTC. Amino acid sequence: CASSEWARGRETQYF.

This clonotype has more than one count but fewer than ten. This chain connects TRBV4-3 to TRBJ2-3; D possibly corresponds to TRBD2 (7 bases). Trimming took off 1 base at V and 6 bases at J, with 11 bases between the two ends. This CDR3 is 14 amino acids long. Germline V gene lookup returns CDR1 LGHNA and CDR2 YSLEER. CDR3 bases: TGCGCCAGCAGCCAAGTGGGGGGGGGCGATACGCAGTATTTT. Protein sequence: CASSQVGGGDTQYF.

This clonotype was seen many times. The gene calls are TRBV3-1 and TRBJ1-1; 7 bases are a match to TRBD1. V dropped 4 bases and J dropped 5; count of bases not matched to a gene: 10. Germline V gives CDR1 LGHDT, CDR2 YNNKEL (reference sequence). The CDR3 totals 15 residues. In DNA, the CDR3 is TGTGCCAGCAGCCCCACAAGAGGGGGCGAAACTGAAGCTTTCTTT. Translating it yields CASSPTRGGETEAFF.

A few counts support this clonotype. V and J are TRBV7-8 and TRBJ2-3; D is unclear. The germline CDR1 and CDR2 sequences are SGHVS and FQNEAQ. V dropped 5 bases and J dropped 0 bases, with 15 bases sitting between them. CDR3 length equals 16 residues. The CDR3 DNA follows: TGTGCCAGCAGCCCCCTAATTATAGCTAGCACAGATACGCAGTATTTT. Amino acid sequence: CASSPLIIASTDTQYF. The complete variable domain, with remaining parts taken from reference TRBV7-8 and TRBJ2-3, reads GAGVSQSPRYKVAKRGQDVALRCDPISGHVSLFWYQQALGQGPEFLTYFQNEAQLDKSGLPSDRFFAERPEGSVSTLKIQRTQQEDSAVYLCASSPLIIASTDTQYFGPGTRLTVL.

This chain links TRBV5-5 with TRBJ1-1; TRBD1 is a possible D gene (5 bases). The CDR3 is made up of 11 amino acids. Trimming shortened V by 7 bases and J by 8 bases, and 12 bases separated the two germline ends. CDR1 SGHKS and CDR2 YYEKEE come from the germline V gene (reference sequence). DNA for the CDR3: TGTGCCAGCGGAAGGGGTGGGGAAGCTTTCTTT. It translates to CASGRGGEAFF.

This clonotype appeared a few times. The chain recombines TRBV3-1 with TRBJ2-2; no clear D gene. V lost 1 base to trimming and J lost 8 bases, with 17 bases between them. The CDR3 is 16 residues long. Germline V CDR1 and CDR2: LGHDT, YNNKEL (reference sequence). In DNA form, the CDR3 reads TGTGCCAGCAGCCAAGTCTTATCAGCCGGTCCGGGGGAGCTGTTTTTT. Residues: CASSQVLSAGPGELFF.

The rearrangement uses TRBV7-3 and TRBJ2-1, with 7 bases lining up with TRBD1. CDR1 is SGHTA and CDR2 is FQGTGA in the germline V gene. The junction had 0 bases not matched to a gene; V was cut back by 1 base and J by 0 bases. The CDR3 length is 15 residues. The CDR3 nucleotides read TGTGCCAGCAGCTTAAACAGGGGCTCCTACAATGAGCAGTTCTTC. Translation: CASSLNRGSYNEQFF. The full variable domain, in which reference TRBV7-3 and TRBJ2-1 provide the parts outside the CDR3, is GAGVSQTPSNKVTEKGKYVELRCDPISGHTALYWYRQSLGQGPEFLIYFQGTGAADDSGLPNDRFFAVRPEGSVSTLKIQRTERGDSAVYLCASSLNRGSYNEQFFGPGTRLTVL.